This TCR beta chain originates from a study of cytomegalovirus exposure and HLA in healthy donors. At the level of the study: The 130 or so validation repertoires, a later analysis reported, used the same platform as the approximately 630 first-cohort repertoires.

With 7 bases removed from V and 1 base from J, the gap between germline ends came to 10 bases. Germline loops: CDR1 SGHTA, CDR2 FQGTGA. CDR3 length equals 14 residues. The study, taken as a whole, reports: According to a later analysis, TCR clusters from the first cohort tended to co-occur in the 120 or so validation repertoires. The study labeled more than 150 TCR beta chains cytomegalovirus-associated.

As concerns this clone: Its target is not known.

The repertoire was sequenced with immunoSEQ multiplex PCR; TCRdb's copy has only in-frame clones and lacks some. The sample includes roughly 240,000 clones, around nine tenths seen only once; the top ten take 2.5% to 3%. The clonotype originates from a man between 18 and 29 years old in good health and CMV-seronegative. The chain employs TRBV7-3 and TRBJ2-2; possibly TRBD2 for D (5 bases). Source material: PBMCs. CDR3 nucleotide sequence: TGTGCCAGCACCCCCGGGGTGAACACCGGGGAGCTGTTTTTT. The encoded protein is CASTPGVNTGELFF.